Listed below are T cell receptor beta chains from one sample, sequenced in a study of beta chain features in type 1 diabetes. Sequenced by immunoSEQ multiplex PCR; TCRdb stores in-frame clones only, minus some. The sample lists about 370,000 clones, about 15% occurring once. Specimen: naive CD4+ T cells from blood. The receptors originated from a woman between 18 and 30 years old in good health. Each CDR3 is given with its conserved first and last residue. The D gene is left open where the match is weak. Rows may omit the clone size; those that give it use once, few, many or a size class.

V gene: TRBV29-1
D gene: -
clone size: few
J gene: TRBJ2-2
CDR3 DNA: TGCAGCGTTGGGCGGGAGAACACCGGGGAGCTGTTTTTT
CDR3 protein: CSVGRENTGELFF

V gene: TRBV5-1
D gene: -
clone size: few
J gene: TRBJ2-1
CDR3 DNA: TGCGCCAGCAGCTCCACCTCGGGGCCCGGGAGAATTGAGCAGTTCTTC
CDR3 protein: CASSSTSGPGRIEQFF

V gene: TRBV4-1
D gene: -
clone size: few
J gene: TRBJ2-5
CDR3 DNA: TGCGCCAGCAGCCAAGGGGGGGTAGAGACCCAGTACTTC
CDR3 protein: CASSQGGVETQYF

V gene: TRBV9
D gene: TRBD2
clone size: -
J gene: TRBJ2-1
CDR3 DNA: TGTGCCAGCAGCGCTAGCGGGAGGGAGCACAATGAGCAGTTCTTC
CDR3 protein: CASSASGREHNEQFF

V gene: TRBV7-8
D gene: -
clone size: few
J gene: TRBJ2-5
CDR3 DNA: TGTGCCAGCAGCTCAGGGGGCGGGAGGGGCCAAGAGACCCAGTACTTC
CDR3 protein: CASSSGGGRGQETQYF

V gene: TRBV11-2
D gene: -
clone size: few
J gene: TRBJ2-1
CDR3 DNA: TGTGCCAGCAAGAGGGCGAGCTCCTACAATGAGCAGTTCTTC
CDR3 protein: CASKRASSYNEQFF

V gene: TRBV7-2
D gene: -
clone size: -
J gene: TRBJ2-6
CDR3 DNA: TGTGCCAGCAGCTTATTTACAACGTCTGGGGCCAACGTCCTGACTTTC
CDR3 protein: CASSLFTTSGANVLTF

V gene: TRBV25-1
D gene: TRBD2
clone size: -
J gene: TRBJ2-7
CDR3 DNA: TGTGCCAGCAGCCGGGGACTAGCGAATTCCTACGAGCAGTACTTC
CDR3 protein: CASSRGLANSYEQYF

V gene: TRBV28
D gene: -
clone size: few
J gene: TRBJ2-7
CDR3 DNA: TGTGCCAGCAGTCGCGCGGGGGCCCCTCCAGAGCAGTACTTC
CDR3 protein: CASSRAGAPPEQYF

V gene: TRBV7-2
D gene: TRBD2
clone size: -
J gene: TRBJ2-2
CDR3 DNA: TGTGCCAGCAGCCGGACCCCTAGCGGGTCCGGGGAGCTGTTTTTT
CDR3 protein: CASSRTPSGSGELFF

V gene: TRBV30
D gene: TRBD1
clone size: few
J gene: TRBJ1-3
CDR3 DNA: TGTGCCTGGAGTGCCCTCGGGACAGGCTCTGGAAACACCATATATTTT
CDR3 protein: CAWSALGTGSGNTIYF

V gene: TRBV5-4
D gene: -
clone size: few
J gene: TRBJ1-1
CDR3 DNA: TGTGCCAGCAGCTTGGGTGGGCCCGGAGGAGAAGCTTTCTTT
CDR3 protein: CASSLGGPGGEAFF

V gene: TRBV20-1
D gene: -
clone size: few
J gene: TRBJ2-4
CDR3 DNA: TGCAGTGCCCACTACGGGAACATTCAGTACTTC
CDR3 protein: CSAHYGNIQYF

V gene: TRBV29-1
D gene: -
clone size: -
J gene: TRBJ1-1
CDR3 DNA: TGCAGCGTTGTAACCGGGAATTTGAACACTGAAGCTTTCTTT
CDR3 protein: CSVVTGNLNTEAFF

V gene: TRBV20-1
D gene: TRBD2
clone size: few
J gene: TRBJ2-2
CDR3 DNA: TGCAGTGCTGGGGGGGCCGGGGAGCTGTTTTTT
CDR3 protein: CSAGGAGELFF

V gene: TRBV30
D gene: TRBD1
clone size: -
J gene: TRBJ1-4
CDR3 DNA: TGTGCCTGGACGTCGGGACAGCCATATGCAACTAATGAAAAACTGTTTTTT
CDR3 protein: CAWTSGQPYATNEKLFF

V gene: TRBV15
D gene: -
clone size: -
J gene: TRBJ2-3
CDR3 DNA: TGTGCCACCAGCAGAGATGGGTCCGCACAGACGCACACAGATACGCAGTATTTT
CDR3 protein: CATSRDGSAQTHTDTQYF

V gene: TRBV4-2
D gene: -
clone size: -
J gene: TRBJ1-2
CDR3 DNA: TGTGCCAGCAGCCAACTAATCCCGGGGAGGGAAGGCTACACCTTC
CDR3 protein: CASSQLIPGREGYTF

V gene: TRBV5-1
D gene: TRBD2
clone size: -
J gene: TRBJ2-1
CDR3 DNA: TGCGCCAGCAGCTTACGGGGACTAGAAGACAATGAGCAGTTCTTC
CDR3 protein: CASSLRGLEDNEQFF

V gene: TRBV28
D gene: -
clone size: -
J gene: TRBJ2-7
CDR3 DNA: TGTGCCAGCAGTTTTTCCGCGAGCGAGCAGTACTTC
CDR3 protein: CASSFSASEQYF

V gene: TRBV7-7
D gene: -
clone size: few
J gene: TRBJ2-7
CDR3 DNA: TGTGCCAGCAGCTTAGGGCACCCCTACGAGCAGTACTTC
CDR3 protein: CASSLGHPYEQYF

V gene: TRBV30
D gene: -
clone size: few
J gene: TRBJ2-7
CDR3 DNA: TGTGCCTGGAGTGTCAGCGGGGAGCAGTACTTC
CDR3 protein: CAWSVSGEQYF

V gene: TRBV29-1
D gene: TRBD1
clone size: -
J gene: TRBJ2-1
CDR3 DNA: TGCAGCGGTAGGGACAGGATGGTCCACAATGAGCAGTTCTTC
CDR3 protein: CSGRDRMVHNEQFF

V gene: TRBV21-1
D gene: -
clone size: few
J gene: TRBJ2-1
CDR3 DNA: TGTGCCAGTAAGTCGGGTCCCTGCTCCTACAATGAGCAGTTCTTC
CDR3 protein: CASKSGPCSYNEQFF

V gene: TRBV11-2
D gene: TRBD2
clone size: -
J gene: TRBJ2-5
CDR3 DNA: TGTGCCAGCAGCCCTATTGTGCGGGTAGCGGGAGCTGTAGAGACCCAGTACTTC
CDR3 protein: CASSPIVRVAGAVETQYF

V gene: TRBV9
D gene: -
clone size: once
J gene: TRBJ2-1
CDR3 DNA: TGTGCCAGCAGCGTTCATAAGCCGCCCCCCCAGTTCTTC
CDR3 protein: CASSVHKPPPQFF

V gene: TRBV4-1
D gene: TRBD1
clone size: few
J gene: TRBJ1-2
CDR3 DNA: TGCGCCAGCAGACGGACAGGCACGAACTATGGCTACACCTTC
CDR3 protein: CASRRTGTNYGYTF

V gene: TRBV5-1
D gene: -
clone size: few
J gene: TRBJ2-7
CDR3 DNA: TGCGCCAGCAGCTTGGGTAGATCCTACGAGCAGTACTTC
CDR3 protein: CASSLGRSYEQYF

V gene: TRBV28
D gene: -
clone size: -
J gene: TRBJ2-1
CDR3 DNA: TGTGCCAGCAGTTTTTCCGGGGAGCAGTTCTTC
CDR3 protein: CASSFSGEQFF

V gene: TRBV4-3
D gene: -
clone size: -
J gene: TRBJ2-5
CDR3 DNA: TGCGCCAGCAGCCAAGAGAGGAGAGAGACCCAGTACTTC
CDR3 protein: CASSQERRETQYF

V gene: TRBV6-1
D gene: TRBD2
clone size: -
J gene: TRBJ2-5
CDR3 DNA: TGTGCCAGCAGAGCGGGACTAGCGGGCCAAGAGACCCAGTACTTC
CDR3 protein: CASRAGLAGQETQYF

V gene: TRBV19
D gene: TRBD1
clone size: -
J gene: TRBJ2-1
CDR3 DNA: TGTGCCAGTAGTTTTGACACAGGGGCGGGTGAGCAGTTCTTC
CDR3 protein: CASSFDTGAGEQFF

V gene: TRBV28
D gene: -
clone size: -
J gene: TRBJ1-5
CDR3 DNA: TGTGCCAGCAGTTTCCGCGGGAGGAGCAATCAGCCCCAGCATTTT
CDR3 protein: CASSFRGRSNQPQHF

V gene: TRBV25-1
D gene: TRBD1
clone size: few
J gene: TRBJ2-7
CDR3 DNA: TGTGCCAGCAGTGAAAGAGGACAGGGAATGGGCGAGCAGTACTTC
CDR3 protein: CASSERGQGMGEQYF

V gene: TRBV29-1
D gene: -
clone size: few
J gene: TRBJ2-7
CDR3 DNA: TGCAGCGTGGCCCCGGTAGGGGGTAGTGGCTACGAGCAGTACTTC
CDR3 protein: CSVAPVGGSGYEQYF

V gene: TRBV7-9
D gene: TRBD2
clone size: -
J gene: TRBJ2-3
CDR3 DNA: TGTGCCAGCAGTCGAGGCAGCGGGAGTGGCACAGATACGCAGTATTTT
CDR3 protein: CASSRGSGSGTDTQYF

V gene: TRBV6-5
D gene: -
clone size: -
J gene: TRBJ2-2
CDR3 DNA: TGTGCCAGCAGTTACGATACTTTTAGGGGCACCGGGGAGCTGTTTTTT
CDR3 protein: CASSYDTFRGTGELFF

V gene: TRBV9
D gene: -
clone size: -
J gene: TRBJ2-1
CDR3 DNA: TGTGCCAGCAGCGTAGGGGCGGGCAGCTCCTACAATGAGCAGTTCTTC
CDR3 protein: CASSVGAGSSYNEQFF

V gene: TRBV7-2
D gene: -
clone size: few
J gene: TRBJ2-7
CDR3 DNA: TGTGCCAGCAGCTCCCTCCTGGGAGGGGGTAGCGAGCAGTACTTC
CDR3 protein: CASSSLLGGGSEQYF

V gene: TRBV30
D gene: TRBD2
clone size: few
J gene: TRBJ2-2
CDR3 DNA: TGTGCCTGGAAGGGAGGGTGGATCGGGGAGCTGTTTTTT
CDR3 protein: CAWKGGWIGELFF

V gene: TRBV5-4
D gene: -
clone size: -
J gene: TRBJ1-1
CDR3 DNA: TGTGCCTCCCGGTGGGCCGAAGCTTTCTTT
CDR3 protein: CASRWAEAFF

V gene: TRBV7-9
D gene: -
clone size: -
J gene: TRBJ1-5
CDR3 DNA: TGTGCCAGCAGCCCACGTACGGGAAGCAATCAGCCCCAGCATTTT
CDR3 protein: CASSPRTGSNQPQHF

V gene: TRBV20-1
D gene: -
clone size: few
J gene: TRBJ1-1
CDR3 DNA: TGCAGTGCTTCTCACACTGAAGCTTTCTTT
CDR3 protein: CSASHTEAFF

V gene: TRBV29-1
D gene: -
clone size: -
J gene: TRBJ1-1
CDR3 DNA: TGCAGCGTTGAAGAGCGGAGGGGTGAAGCTTTCTTT
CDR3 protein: CSVEERRGEAFF